What follows are 11 T cell receptor beta chains derived from one specimen sequenced in a study of identical twins (dated by TCRdb to about 2016). The library came from 5' RACE. The run used an Illumina HiSeq 2000. TCRdb reran the public reads through fastp at Q25 and MiXCR, keeping productive beta chains. Records with the same CDR3 protein are collapsed into one entry carrying the most frequent genes and DNA. The sample table contains about 730,000 distinct CDR3 sequences; only one count was recorded for 21% of them. Of the sample, more than 4% is held by the ten largest clones. These data were likewise used in another study, on T cells expressing NK-cell markers.

The source material was PBMCs. Receptor source: a woman aged 18 to 35 in good health.

This clonotype occurred many times. The rearrangement uses TRBV7-8 and TRBJ1-5; 7 positions agree with TRBD1. In germline, CDR1 is SGHVS, CDR2 FQNEAQ. V was pared by 5 bases and J by 4 bases, with 11 bases of the junction left unmatched. The CDR3 has 16 residues. In nucleotides, the CDR3 is TGTGCCAGCAGCGGAGGCTCAGGGGGAGCGAATCAGCCCCAGCATTTT. This translates into CASSGGSGGANQPQHF.

The chain is built from TRBV20-1 and TRBJ2-7, with D tentatively TRBD2 (6 bases). Per germline, CDR1 DFQATT and CDR2 SNEGSKA (reference sequence). There are 13 residues in the CDR3. The V end lost 5 bases, the J end lost 0 bases, and 11 bases lay between the germline ends. The CDR3 here is CSASGTFSYEQYF. As DNA, the CDR3 is TGCAGTGCTTCCGGGACTTTCTCCTACGAGCAGTACTTC.

The CDR3: CAISEGVAGPPYTGELFF. CDR3 nucleotides: TGTGCCATCAGTGAAGGAGTAGCGGGGCCCCCCTACACCGGGGAGCTGTTTTTT. J is TRBJ2-2 and V is TRBV10-3; 8 bases agree with TRBD2. CDR1 is ENHRY, CDR2 SYGVKD, per germline. V dropped 3 bases and J dropped 3; count of bases not matched to a gene: 12. The CDR3 runs to 18 residues.

This sequence joins TRBV9 and TRBJ2-4; D is perhaps TRBD2 (5 bases). The germline V and J ends were trimmed by 1 base and 7 bases, with 15 bases remaining between them. The CDR3 runs to 15 residues. Germline-derived CDR1 and CDR2 are SGDLS and YYNGEE. The CDR3 here is CASSVSGGARNIQYF. CDR3 coding DNA: TGTGCCAGCAGCGTATCAGGAGGTGCCCGGAACATTCAGTACTTC.

CDR3 nucleotide sequence: TGCGCCAGCAGCCAAGTCTCTCGCCAAGAGACCCAGTACTTC. It is translated as CASSQVSRQETQYF. The V and J genes are TRBV4-1 and TRBJ2-5; D is uncertain. The CDR3 sequence is 14 residues long. Germline assignment: CDR1 MGHRA and CDR2 YSYEKL. Trimming removed 1 base at V and 1 base at J, with 7 bases between.

V gene TRBV7-3 combines with J gene TRBJ2-3; TRBD1 agrees at 11 bases. Losses at the gene ends were 5 bases for V and 4 bases for J; bases not matched to a gene: 5. The CDR3 loop spans 15 amino acids. Germline values: CDR1 SGHTA, CDR2 FQGTGA. The CDR3 spells CASSPRTGGPDTQYF. The CDR3 bases are TGTGCCAGCAGCCCCCGGACAGGGGGCCCAGATACGCAGTATTTT.

This chain links TRBV20-1 with TRBJ2-1; 8 positions match TRBD2. The CDR3 is 16 amino acids. V shed 0 bases and J 7 bases; nucleotides not matched to a gene: 11. CDR1 and CDR2 from the germline V gene are DFQATT and SNEGSKA (reference sequence). The DNA of the CDR3 is TGCAGTGCTAGAGATCCTAGCGGGTCTGTGGGTAATGAGCAGTTCTTC. Its translation is CSARDPSGSVGNEQFF.

In this sample, this clonotype turned up many times. This chain links TRBV12-3 or TRBV12-4 with TRBJ2-1, with D perhaps TRBD2 (5 bases). CDR3 length: 13 residues. V was pared by 10 bases and J by 6 bases, with 16 bases between. The CDR3 region has the DNA TGTGCCACGGGGTTTGGCGGGTCCAATGAGCAGTTCTTC. Translating gives CATGFGGSNEQFF.

This clonotype has only a few counts. The CDR3 region has the DNA TGCAGTGCCCGGTGGGCTAACTATGGCTACACCTTC. This gives the protein CSARWANYGYTF. V and J are TRBV20-1 and TRBJ1-2; D unclear. CDR1 DFQATT and CDR2 SNEGSKA come from the germline V gene (reference sequence). V shed 6 bases and J shed 0 bases, with 8 bases lying between them. CDR3 length equals 12 residues.

The table lists this clonotype with many counts. The chain couples TRBV12-3 or TRBV12-4 to TRBJ1-2; D is undetermined. This CDR3 spans 11 amino acids. The V gene lost 3 bases and the J gene lost 4 bases, with 3 bases spanning the gap. The CDR3 reads CASSFGYGYTF. The DNA for the CDR3 is TGTGCCAGCAGTTTTGGCTATGGCTACACCTTC.

This clonotype came up a few times. The junction does not match germline at one end; this may be a read error. The chain recombines TRBV6-5 with TRBJ2-6; D is unclear. Germline V gene sequence: CDR1 MNHEY, CDR2 SVGAGI. The CDR3 is 14 amino acids. CDR3 protein: CASRYFEKNNVLTF. The CDR3 DNA is TGTGCCAGCAGATACTTCGAGAAGAACAACGTCCTGACTTTC.